The present entry profiles one TCR beta chain with its context. Antigen specificity is unknown. Unique-molecular-identifier-tagged TCR beta cDNA libraries were used. T cells numbering about 0.9 to 10 million yielded cDNA molecules that totaled roughly 500,000. TCRdb itself ran the PCR reads through MiXCR, one entry per CDR3 protein. The sample shows 750,000 to 950,000 distinct CDR3 sequences, roughly 50% of them seen only once. The entry originates in a study of post-analysis software for immune sequencing data. Looking at the study overall: The study covered relapsing-remitting, secondary progressive and progressive-relapsing courses of multiple sclerosis. Findings and caveats of the study: Versus controls, multiple sclerosis patients showed significantly lower diversity (normalized Chao1). Elevated frequency relative to controls characterized several TRBV segments in patients, TRBV5-6, TRBV5-1 and TRBV20-1 among them.

Germline CDR1 reads SGHTA; CDR2 reads FQGTGA. V was pared by 2 bases and J by 5 bases, with 4 bases between. The CDR3 covers 12 residues. The TCR sequence derives from a girl aged 10 to 17 with multiple sclerosis. The sequenced material came from blood. The V and J genes are TRBV7-3 and TRBJ2-1, with D uncertain. The chain's CDR3 is CASSLPNNEQFF. The CDR3 bases are TGTGCCAGCAGCTTACCCAACAATGAGCAGTTCTTC.